This T cell receptor (beta chain) was observed in a study of T cells in localized non-small cell lung cancer. The study, taken as a whole, reports: Since sequencing was restricted to only one region of the tumor, intratumor heterogeneity remains a possibility. Higher blood T cell density tracked longer overall survival. Adjacent lung exhibited a median of 57 among the 100 most abundant tumor clones. In uninvolved adjacent lung, T cell clonality reached its highest value, exceeding tumor.

Here immunoSEQ multiplex PCR was the method, and the copy in TCRdb shows in-frame clones only, minus some. The sample includes around 16,000 clones, around 83% of them seen just once. In the case of this clone: What it binds is unknown.

Germline CDR1 reads LGHNA; CDR2 reads YSLEER. This CDR3 spans 17 amino acids. V lost 3 bases, J lost 3 bases, and 7 bases stayed unmatched. The clonotype originates from a male donor at least 60 years old with stage I lung adenocarcinoma. The sample in question was peripheral blood, obtained before any cancer treatment. The chain uses TRBV4-3 and TRBJ2-3; 12 bases are a match to TRBD2. CDR3 bases: TGCGCCAGCAGCCAGGAGCCCGGACTAGCGGGAACAGATACGCAGTATTTT. Its protein product is CASSQEPGLAGTDTQYF.